This T cell receptor (beta chain) appears in the sequencing data of a study of cytomegalovirus exposure and HLA in healthy donors. Whole-study context: The early release's HLA-typed donors yielded some 85 million unique TCRs. Findings and caveats of the study: Researchers reported in a later analysis that common viral pathogens appeared linked to several top clusters.

As regards this clone: The antigen remains undetermined.

60 Vbeta and 13 Jbeta primers were used in PCR. Sequenced by immunoSEQ multiplex PCR; TCRdb stores in-frame clones only, minus some. Altogether around 91,000 clones are present, around 59% being singletons, with the ten largest covering roughly 2.5%. Looked up from germline, CDR1 is LNHDA and CDR2 is SQIVND (reference sequence). The CDR3 has 13 amino acids. V was clipped by 10 bases and J by 1 base, with 13 bases between them. The V gene is TRBV19, the J gene TRBJ1-1; D perhaps matches TRBD1 (6 bases). This sequence was found in a human donor in good health. Sequenced material: PBMCs. CDR3 DNA: TGTGCCACTTTGGGACACAGGAACACTGAAGCTTTCTTT. Its translation is CATLGHRNTEAFF. Combining the CDR3 with reference TRBV19 and TRBJ1-1 gives the whole variable domain DGGITQSPKYLFRKEGQNVTLSCEQNLNHDAMYWYRQDPGQGLRLIYYSQIVNDFQKGDIAEGYSVSREKKESFPLTVTSAQKNPTAFYLCATLGHRNTEAFFGQGTRLTVV.